The rows below give T cell receptor beta chains drawn from one sample of a study of spatial heterogeneity in lung cancer. From the 5' RACE reads, TCRdb called clonotypes with MiXCR, one entry per CDR3 protein. The table lists 5,000 to 5,500 distinct CDR3 sequences, 7.4% of them singletons. The sample was lung tumor tissue, taken at surgery. The receptors come from a male donor with early-stage non-small cell lung cancer. Both conserved end residues are trimmed from each CDR3.

V: TRBV4-2; J: TRBJ2-7; CDR3: ASSQGSSYEQY
V: TRBV7-6; J: TRBJ1-3; CDR3: ASSLGDRGSGNTIY
V: TRBV15; J: TRBJ2-7; CDR3: ATSRDSEGGTYEQY
V: TRBV12-3/TRBV12-4; J: TRBJ2-7; CDR3: ASATLPETHEQY
V: TRBV28; J: TRBJ1-5; CDR3: ASRPPGQGNQPQH
V: TRBV29-1; J: TRBJ2-3; CDR3: SVFGAGPLSGDTDTQY
V: TRBV27; J: TRBJ2-7; CDR3: ASSLGQSYEQY
V: TRBV7-9; J: TRBJ1-6; CDR3: ASSREDSPLH
V: TRBV7-8; J: TRBJ1-1; CDR3: ASSFSGGDTEAF
V: TRBV6-1; J: TRBJ2-3; CDR3: ASSSTDTQY
V: TRBV3-1; J: TRBJ2-2; CDR3: ASSNRGKTTGELF
V: TRBV28; J: TRBJ2-6; CDR3: ASSLPTGTGANVLT
V: TRBV27; J: TRBJ1-2; CDR3: ASSRDMFYGYT
V: TRBV11-3; J: TRBJ2-1; CDR3: ASSRRTGDFVNEQF
V: TRBV4-2; J: TRBJ2-3; CDR3: ASSQDRGLAGDTQY
V: TRBV11-2; J: TRBJ2-1; CDR3: ASSRDPRSNEQF
V: TRBV2; J: TRBJ2-7; CDR3: ASRAGTVNEQY
V: TRBV4-3; J: TRBJ2-7; CDR3: ASSLTGSPPYEQY
V: TRBV20-1; J: TRBJ2-2; CDR3: SASADNTGELF
V: TRBV6-5; J: TRBJ2-4; CDR3: ASSPGQGWGAKNIQY
V: TRBV28; J: TRBJ2-1; CDR3: ASSPGTSGRRPYNEQF
V: TRBV5-1; J: TRBJ1-6; CDR3: ASSLEGGRGSPLH
V: TRBV28; J: TRBJ2-7; CDR3: ASSLGVGRDRFFYEQY
V: TRBV5-1; J: TRBJ1-1; CDR3: ASSQGPGDTEAF
V: TRBV5-6; J: TRBJ2-5; CDR3: ASSPGHRQETQY
V: TRBV7-2; J: TRBJ2-3; CDR3: ASSPLRGDTQY
V: TRBV20-1; J: TRBJ2-5; CDR3: SAYGGQETQY
V: TRBV28; J: TRBJ2-7; CDR3: ASSPRSGGFSYEQY
V: TRBV7-2; J: TRBJ2-2; CDR3: ASSLGGLLTGELF
V: TRBV27; J: TRBJ1-3; CDR3: ATRQGNTIY
V: TRBV4-3; J: TRBJ1-4; CDR3: ASSQDPQVRGSTNEKLF
V: TRBV6-1; J: TRBJ1-1; CDR3: ASKWGALDTEAF
V: TRBV9; J: TRBJ2-7; CDR3: ASSLRDGYEQY
V: TRBV6-1; J: TRBJ2-1; CDR3: ASSGGLAGGYNEQF
V: TRBV6-1; J: TRBJ2-4; CDR3: ASIELGDKNIQY
V: TRBV29-1; J: TRBJ2-3; CDR3: SVKTGGDTQY
V: TRBV6-5; J: TRBJ2-2; CDR3: ASSRLAGRSNTGELF
V: TRBV5-6; J: TRBJ2-7; CDR3: ASSRGSGYEQY
V: TRBV28; J: TRBJ2-6; CDR3: ASSPRGSGANVLT
V: TRBV6-5; J: TRBJ1-6; CDR3: ASSRDRPNSPLH
V: TRBV7-9; J: TRBJ2-2; CDR3: ASSFDRADGELF
V: TRBV11-2; J: TRBJ1-1; CDR3: ASSLEGGTEAF
V: TRBV5-1; J: TRBJ1-2; CDR3: ASSLGGVGSLGYT
V: TRBV2; J: TRBJ2-5; CDR3: ASSAQLDTETQY
V: TRBV4-2; J: TRBJ2-2; CDR3: ASSPGLAGYTGELF
V: TRBV5-4; J: TRBJ2-5; CDR3: ASSLAGGQETQY
V: TRBV28; J: TRBJ2-5; CDR3: ASSRARGAQTQY
V: TRBV5-1; J: TRBJ2-1; CDR3: ASSQITSFNEQF
V: TRBV29-1; J: TRBJ1-5; CDR3: SVLGGRDSNQPQH
V: TRBV5-4; J: TRBJ2-5; CDR3: ASSLGLAGAETQY
V: TRBV4-3; J: TRBJ2-3; CDR3: ASSRTGSSTDTQY
V: TRBV4-2; J: TRBJ1-5; CDR3: ASSQDGQVQGNQPQH
V: TRBV5-1; J: TRBJ2-1; CDR3: ASSGQGLDEQF
V: TRBV2; J: TRBJ2-7; CDR3: ASSLRDRGEQY
V: TRBV29-1; J: TRBJ2-1; CDR3: SAYNNEQF
V: TRBV28; J: TRBJ1-4; CDR3: AGARTGLREKLF
V: TRBV7-3; J: TRBJ1-1; CDR3: ASSSTGQLPHRAF
V: TRBV28; J: TRBJ2-7; CDR3: ASSSPGQGTLDEQY
V: TRBV6-2/TRBV6-3; J: TRBJ2-1; CDR3: ASSQTAILHNEQF